Following are 30 T cell receptor beta chains from one sample sequenced in a study of human T cells and chemical hapten exposure. Time point noted: patch test 3, about 24 weeks after DPC sensitization. Treatment noted: therapeutic diphenylcyclopropenone sensitization with weekly scalp DPC. MiXCR, applied by TCRdb to the RACE reads, yields one record per CDR3 protein. The sample has roughly 32,000 distinct CDR3 sequences, about 5.6% seen once. The sequencing used whole blood, collected in connection with sensitization to the hapten diphenylcyclopropenone (DPC). The source is a man aged 30 to 45 with alopecia areata. Some clones in this sample may be carry-over from other donors' samples.

In its sample, this clonotype was seen many times. The J gene is TRBJ2-5, the V gene TRBV12-5; D uncertain. The germline V gene encodes CDR1 LGHNT and CDR2 FRNRAP. Between the trimmed V and J ends, which lost 6 bases and 5 bases, there was a span of 16 bases. The CDR3 length is 14 residues. The CDR3 is CASGPAHSWETQYF. The CDR3 bases are TGTGCTAGTGGCCCAGCCCACAGCTGGGAGACCCAGTACTTC.

In its sample, this clonotype was seen many times. This sequence joins TRBV12-3 or TRBV12-4 and TRBJ1-2; the D is unclear. Trimming shortened V by 3 bases and J by 3 bases, and 8 bases separated the two germline ends. This CDR3 is built from 13 residues. CDR3 loop: CASSLRTDYGYTF. The CDR3 DNA reads TGTGCCAGCAGTTTGCGCACGGACTATGGCTACACCTTC.

This clonotype has ten or more counts. This chain joins TRBV20-1 and TRBJ2-3, with D perhaps being TRBD1 or TRBD2 (6 bases each). V lost 1 base and J 1 base, leaving 24 bases between the germline ends. The CDR3 totals 19 residues. Germline V gives CDR1 DFQATT, CDR2 SNEGSKA (reference sequence). CDR3 sequence reads: CSARGYRDSGAVGTDTQYF. Written as DNA, the CDR3 is TGCAGTGCTAGAGGCTATCGGGACTCAGGGGCAGTTGGCACAGATACGCAGTATTTT.

This clonotype came up many times. The J gene is TRBJ1-6, the V gene TRBV2; D is unresolved. This CDR3 contains 13 residues. Germline loops: CDR1 SNHLY, CDR2 FYNNEI. V gave up 3 bases and J gave up 10 bases, with 10 bases separating them. The CDR3: CASSDSGKSPLHF. The CDR3 nucleotides are TGTGCCAGCAGTGATTCCGGTAAATCACCCCTCCACTTT.

The V call is TRBV7-6, the J call TRBJ1-6, with D hard to call. Germline V gene sequence: CDR1 SGHVS, CDR2 FNYEAQ. This CDR3 has 16 amino acids. Deletions cut 5 bases from V and 11 bases from J, with 22 bases between. In DNA form, the CDR3 reads TGTGCCAGCAGCCCGGCCGCGTCGGAGGGTTGGACACCCCTCCACTTT. Translated: CASSPAASEGWTPLHF. Together with reference TRBV7-6 and TRBJ1-6, the CDR3 gives the full variable domain: GAGVSQSPRYKVTKRGQDVALRCDPISGHVSLYWYRQALGQGPEFLTYFNYEAQQDKSGLPNDRFSAERPEGSISTLTIQRTEQRDSAMYRCASSPAASEGWTPLHFGNGTRLTVT.

There are many counts of this clonotype. The chain has TRBV4-3 and TRBJ2-2; 8 bases fit TRBD1. Germline lookup yields CDR1 LGHNA and CDR2 YSLEER. This CDR3 is built from 16 residues. J was trimmed by 8 bases and V by 6 bases; bases with no gene match: 14. CDR3 in amino acids: CASSTLRGPATGELFF. In DNA, the CDR3 is TGCGCCAGCAGTACTCTCAGGGGGCCGGCGACTGGGGAGCTGTTTTTT.

This clonotype was recorded at least ten times. The chain recombines TRBV20-1 with TRBJ2-7, with D unresolved. The V gene lost 5 bases and the J gene lost 5 bases, with 7 bases spanning the gap. CDR1 is DFQATT and CDR2 is SNEGSKA in the germline V gene (reference sequence). CDR3 size: 10 residues. CDR3 region: CSASKDEQYF. DNA for the CDR3: TGCAGTGCTTCGAAGGACGAGCAGTACTTC.

The table lists this clonotype with many counts. The J gene is TRBJ2-3, the V gene TRBV7-2; 9 bases are a match to TRBD2. V dropped 2 bases and J dropped 2; count of bases not matched to a gene: 5. The germline gives CDR1 SGHTA, CDR2 FQGNSA. The CDR3 runs to 16 residues. DNA for the CDR3: TGTGCCAGCAGCTTACAGGCTAGCGGGGACACAGATACGCAGTATTTT. It specifies CASSLQASGDTDTQYF.

Comments on this clonotype: A read error is possible here, since a much larger clone lies one base away. This chain connects TRBV4-3 to TRBJ2-1; TRBD2 aligns across 7 bases. Looked up from germline, CDR1 is LGHNA and CDR2 is YSLEER. The CDR3 spans 14 residues. CDR3 protein: CAGSHGTTSDEQFF. The DNA for the CDR3 is TGCGCCGGCAGCCATGGGACTACAAGCGATGAGCAGTTCTTC.

The chain joins TRBV4-3 to TRBJ2-1; tentative D call: TRBD2 (6 bases). The CDR3 totals 17 residues. Germline CDR1 and CDR2: LGHNA and YSLEER. V dropped 1 base and J dropped 1 base, with 14 bases sitting between them. CDR3 nucleotide sequence: TGCGCCAGCAGCCAAGGAACTAGCCAGGTATCCTACAATGAGCAGTTCTTC. It is translated as CASSQGTSQVSYNEQFF.

This clonotype was counted ten times or more. The chain couples TRBV15 to TRBJ1-5; D is unresolved. V dropped 0 bases and J dropped 3 bases, with 9 bases sitting between them. This CDR3 region has 15 residues. Germline CDR1 is LNHNV and CDR2 is YYDKDF (reference sequence). The CDR3 protein is CATSRDEFPNQPQHF. CDR3 nucleotide sequence: TGTGCCACCAGCAGAGATGAGTTTCCCAATCAGCCCCAGCATTTT.

For this clonotype: A much larger clone differs from this one at a single base, so this may be a read error. The rearrangement joins TRBV12-3 or TRBV12-4 to TRBJ1-6, with D possibly TRBD1 on 5 matching bases. The CDR3 is 14 amino acids. The CDR3 DNA sequence: TGTGCCGGCAGTTCGACAGACACCCTTTCACCCCTCCACTTT. It codes for CAGSSTDTLSPLHF.

This clonotype was observed at least ten times. The V and J genes are TRBV7-9 and TRBJ1-4; D unresolved. Germline values: CDR1 SEHNR, CDR2 FQNEAQ (reference sequence). The length of the CDR3 is 14 residues. Between the trimmed V and J ends, which lost 5 bases and 4 bases, there was a span of 11 bases. CDR3 protein: CASSVGSDNEKLFF. DNA of the CDR3: TGTGCCAGCAGCGTTGGCTCAGATAATGAAAAACTGTTTTTT. Drawing the rest from reference TRBV7-9 and TRBJ1-4, the complete variable domain is DTGVSQNPRHKITKRGQNVTFRCDPISEHNRLYWYRQTLGQGPEFLTYFQNEAQLEKSRLLSDRFSAERPKGSFSTLEIQRTEQGDSAMYLCASSVGSDNEKLFFGSGTQLSVL.

This clonotype was detected ten times or more. The V and J genes are TRBV29-1 and TRBJ2-3, with 14 bases lining up with TRBD2. Germline CDR1 reads SQVTM; CDR2 reads ANQGSEA. CDR3 length: 14 residues. The V and J ends lost 7 bases and 5 bases, in that order; junction bases with no gene match: 5. As DNA, the CDR3 is TGCAGCGCTGGGACTAGCGGGGGATTAGATACGCAGTATTTT. This translates into CSAGTSGGLDTQYF.

This clonotype was seen ten or more times. The chain recombines TRBV6-6 with TRBJ2-1, with 11 bases identical to TRBD2. The CDR3 consists of 15 residues. V dropped 7 bases and J dropped 4; count of bases not matched to a gene: 6. CDR1 is MNHNY, CDR2 SVGAGI, per germline (reference sequence). CDR3 DNA: TGTGCCAGCACTCAGGGGACTAGCGGATACAATGAGCAGTTCTTC. Translation: CASTQGTSGYNEQFF.

This clonotype has ten or more counts. The chain couples TRBV18 to TRBJ2-1, with TRBD2 as a possible D gene (7 bases). CDR1 is KGHSH, CDR2 LQKENI, per germline. The CDR3 spans 15 residues. The ends were cut back, 3 bases at V and 6 bases at J, with 15 bases in the middle. Written as DNA, the CDR3 is TGTGCCAGCTCACCCCCGGGGGGCCCCTTCAATGAGCAGTTCTTC. It specifies CASSPPGGPFNEQFF.

The chain employs TRBV6-1 and TRBJ2-3; D is unresolved. The germline gives CDR1 MNHNS, CDR2 SASEGT. The CDR3 length is 14 residues. V was clipped by 5 bases and J by 0 bases, with 9 bases between them. The CDR3 is CASSSFGSTDTQYF. CDR3 sequence (DNA): TGTGCCAGCAGTTCTTTCGGCAGCACAGATACGCAGTATTTT.

This clonotype was counted at least ten times. The chain carries TRBV12-3 or TRBV12-4 and TRBJ1-5; 7 bases align to TRBD1. This CDR3 region has 14 residues. The V segment lost 6 bases and the J segment 5 bases; nucleotides outside the gene matches: 7. This CDR3 is CASSPGTAYQPQHF. The CDR3 DNA is TGTGCCAGCAGCCCTGGGACAGCGTATCAGCCCCAGCATTTT.

This clonotype was recorded many times. V is TRBV29-1 and J is TRBJ2-3; D is unclear. The V gene's germline CDR1 is SQVTM and CDR2 ANQGSEA. This CDR3 contains 11 residues. The V end lost 3 bases, the J end lost 12 bases, and 13 bases lay between the germline ends. The CDR3, as DNA: TGCAGCGTTGAGCTTTTACTGGGACAGTATTTT. It codes for CSVELLLGQYF.

This clonotype was seen at least ten times. This chain links TRBV7-9 with TRBJ1-1; tentatively, D is TRBD1 (6 bases). V was trimmed by 6 bases and J by 0 bases, leaving 17 bases between them. This CDR3 has 16 residues. Germline-derived CDR1 and CDR2 are SEHNR and FQNEAQ (reference sequence). CDR3: CASRTGQPPMNTEAFF. CDR3 DNA sequence: TGTGCCAGCAGGACCGGACAGCCACCTATGAACACTGAAGCTTTCTTT.

The sample holds many counts of this clonotype. V gene TRBV24-1 combines with J gene TRBJ2-3; TRBD2 might be the D (5 bases). CDR3 length: 15 amino acids. Looked up from germline, CDR1 is KGHDR and CDR2 is SFDVKD. The ends were cut back, 9 bases at V and 1 base at J, with 16 bases in the middle. The CDR3 DNA reads as TGTGCCACCTCCAAGTCGGGGTATGGCACAGATACGCAGTATTTT. Its protein is CATSKSGYGTDTQYF.

This rearrangement joins TRBV6-2 or TRBV6-3 to TRBJ1-2; D unclear. Germline CDR1 is MNHEY and CDR2 is SVGEGT. Trimming pared 3 bases from V and 8 bases from J, leaving 7 bases between. The CDR3 consists of 11 residues. The CDR3 loop reads CASSYTLGYTF. The CDR3 nucleotides read TGTGCCAGCAGTTATACCCTGGGCTACACCTTC.

This clonotype occurred many times. V gene TRBV7-2 combines with J gene TRBJ2-3, with 11 bases identical to TRBD1. V was pared by 3 bases and J by 4 bases, with 3 bases of the junction left unmatched. Per germline, CDR1 SGHTA and CDR2 FQGNSA. The CDR3 contains 15 residues. CDR3 sequence: CASSFGQGAPDTQYF. The DNA for the CDR3 is TGTGCCAGCAGCTTCGGACAGGGGGCCCCAGATACGCAGTATTTT.

This clonotype was seen at least ten times. The rearrangement joins TRBV20-1 to TRBJ2-7; 7 nucleotides line up with TRBD2. The CDR3 covers 14 residues. With 5 bases clipped from V and 4 bases from J, the junction kept 11 bases outside the gene matches. Germline V lookup: CDR1 DFQATT, CDR2 SNEGSKA (reference sequence). CDR3 sequence (DNA): TGCAGTGCTGATGCCAGCCGGGGGGAGTACGAGCAGTACTTC. Its translation is CSADASRGEYEQYF.

This clonotype was counted ten times or more. The chain is built from TRBV12-3 or TRBV12-4 and TRBJ2-3; no definite D call. V dropped 5 bases and J dropped 1 base, with 7 bases sitting between them. The CDR3 runs to 13 residues. The CDR3 region has the DNA TGTGCCAGCAGTATACACCGCACAGATACGCAGTATTTT. Its protein is CASSIHRTDTQYF.

The sample holds many counts of this clonotype. The gene calls are TRBV6-2 or TRBV6-3 and TRBJ1-5; tentative D call: TRBD1 (6 bases). The CDR3 extends over 14 amino acids. Germline CDR1 is MNHEY and CDR2 is SVGEGT. Trimming took off 1 base at V and 5 bases at J, with 9 bases between the two ends. The CDR3 coding sequence is TGTGCCAGCAGTTACTTGTCAGGGGATCAGCCCCAGCATTTT. Translating it yields CASSYLSGDQPQHF.

This clonotype rates as medium-sized. The chain is built from TRBV30 and TRBJ2-2, with 9 bases aligning to TRBD1. CDR1 and CDR2 from the germline V gene are GTSNPN and SVGIG (reference sequence). V gave up 4 bases and J gave up 6 bases; unmatched junction bases: 12. The CDR3 totals 16 residues. DNA of the CDR3: TGTGCCTGGAAAAAATACCCGGGACAGGGTCCCGGGGAGCTGTTTTTT. The encoded protein is CAWKKYPGQGPGELFF.

This clonotype was seen repeatedly, ten times or more. The V gene is TRBV7-3, the J gene TRBJ2-7, with D perhaps TRBD1 (5 bases). This CDR3 region has 14 residues. The germline CDR1 and CDR2 sequences are SGHTA and FQGTGA. Trimming took 1 base from V and 6 from J, leaving 13 bases between them. CDR3 nucleotide sequence: TGTGCCAGCAGCTTAATGCAGGGTCAGTCCGAGCAGTACTTC. Translating gives CASSLMQGQSEQYF.

This clonotype was seen repeatedly, ten times or more. The chain joins TRBV20-1 to TRBJ2-3, with 8 bases identical to TRBD2. Losses at the gene ends were 3 bases for V and 2 bases for J; bases not matched to a gene: 4. Germline assignment: CDR1 DFQATT and CDR2 SNEGSKA (reference sequence). The CDR3 is 14 residues long. The CDR3 is CSARSGSPTDTQYF. Written as DNA, the CDR3 is TGCAGTGCTAGGAGCGGGAGTCCCACAGATACGCAGTATTTT.

This clonotype was counted at least ten times. V usage is TRBV2 and J usage is TRBJ1-1, with a weak D call TRBD1 (5 bases). With 9 bases removed from V and 6 bases from J, the gap between germline ends came to 23 bases. Germline V gives CDR1 SNHLY, CDR2 FYNNEI. The CDR3 loop spans 15 amino acids. The CDR3 reads CARTMGLGLGAEAFF. CDR3 DNA sequence: TGTGCCAGAACGATGGGGCTGGGGTTAGGCGCTGAAGCTTTCTTT.